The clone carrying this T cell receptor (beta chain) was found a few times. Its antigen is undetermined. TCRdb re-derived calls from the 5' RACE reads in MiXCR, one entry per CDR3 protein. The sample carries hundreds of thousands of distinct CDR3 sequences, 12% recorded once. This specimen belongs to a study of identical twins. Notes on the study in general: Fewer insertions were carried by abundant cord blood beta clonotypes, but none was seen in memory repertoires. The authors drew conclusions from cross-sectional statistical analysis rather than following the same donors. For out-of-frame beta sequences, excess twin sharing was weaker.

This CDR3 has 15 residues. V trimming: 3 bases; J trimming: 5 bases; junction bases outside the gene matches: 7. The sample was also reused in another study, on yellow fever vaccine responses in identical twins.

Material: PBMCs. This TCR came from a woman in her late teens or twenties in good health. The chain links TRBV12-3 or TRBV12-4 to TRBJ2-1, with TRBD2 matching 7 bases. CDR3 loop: CASSLGRDYHNEQFF. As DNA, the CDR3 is TGTGCCAGCAGTTTGGGTCGGGACTACCACAATGAGCAGTTCTTC.